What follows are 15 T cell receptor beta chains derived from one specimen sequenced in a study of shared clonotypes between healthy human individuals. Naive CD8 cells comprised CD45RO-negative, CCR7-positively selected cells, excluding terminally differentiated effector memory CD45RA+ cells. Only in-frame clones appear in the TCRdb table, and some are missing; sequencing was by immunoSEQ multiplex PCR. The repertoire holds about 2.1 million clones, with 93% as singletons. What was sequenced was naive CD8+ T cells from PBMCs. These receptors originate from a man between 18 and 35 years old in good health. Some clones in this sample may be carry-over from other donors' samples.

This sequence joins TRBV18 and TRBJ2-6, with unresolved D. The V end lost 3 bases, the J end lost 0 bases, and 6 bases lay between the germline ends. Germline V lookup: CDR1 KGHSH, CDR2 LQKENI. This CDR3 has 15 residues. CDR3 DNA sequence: TGTGCCAGCTCACCGGACGACTCTGGGGCCAACGTCCTGACTTTC. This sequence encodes CASSPDDSGANVLTF.

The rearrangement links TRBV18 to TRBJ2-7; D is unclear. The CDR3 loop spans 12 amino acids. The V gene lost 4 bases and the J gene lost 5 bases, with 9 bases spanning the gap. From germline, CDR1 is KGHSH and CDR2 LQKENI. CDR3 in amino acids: CASSLTVDEQYF. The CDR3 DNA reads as TGTGCCAGCTCACTGACTGTAGACGAGCAGTACTTC.

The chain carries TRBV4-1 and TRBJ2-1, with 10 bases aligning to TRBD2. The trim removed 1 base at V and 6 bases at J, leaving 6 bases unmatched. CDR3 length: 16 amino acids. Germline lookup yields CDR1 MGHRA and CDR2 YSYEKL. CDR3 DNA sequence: TGCGCCAGCAGCCAAGTAGCTAGCGGGAGTGTCAATGAGCAGTTCTTC. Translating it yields CASSQVASGSVNEQFF.

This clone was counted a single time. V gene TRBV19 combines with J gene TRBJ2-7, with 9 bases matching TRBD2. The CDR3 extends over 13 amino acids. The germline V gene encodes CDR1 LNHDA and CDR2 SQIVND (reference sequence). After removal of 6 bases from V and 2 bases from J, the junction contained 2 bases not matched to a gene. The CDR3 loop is CASSPSGAYEQYF. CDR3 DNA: TGTGCCAGTAGCCCTAGCGGGGCCTACGAGCAGTACTTC.

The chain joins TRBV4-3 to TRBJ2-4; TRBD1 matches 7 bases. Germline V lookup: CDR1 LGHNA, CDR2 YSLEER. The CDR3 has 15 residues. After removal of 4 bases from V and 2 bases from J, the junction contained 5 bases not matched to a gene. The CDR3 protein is CASSRLTGPKNIQYF. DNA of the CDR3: TGCGCCAGCAGCCGATTGACAGGGCCCAAAAACATTCAGTACTTC.

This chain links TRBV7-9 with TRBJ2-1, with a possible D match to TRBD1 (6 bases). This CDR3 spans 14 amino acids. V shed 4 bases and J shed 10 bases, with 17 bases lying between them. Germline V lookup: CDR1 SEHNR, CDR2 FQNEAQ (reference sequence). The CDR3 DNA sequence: TGTGCCAGCAGCTCCTTTGGTGTGGGACAAGAGCAGTTCTTC. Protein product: CASSSFGVGQEQFF.

CDR3 loop: CASSRLAGLYNEQFF. As DNA, the CDR3 is TGTGCCAGTAGTCGACTAGCGGGCCTCTACAATGAGCAGTTCTTC. The genes are TRBV19 and TRBJ2-1; 10 nucleotides agree with TRBD2. The germline CDR1 and CDR2 sequences are LNHDA and SQIVND (reference sequence). The CDR3 sequence is 15 residues long. V shed 5 bases, J shed 3 bases, and the junction held 4 bases outside the gene matches.

The CDR3 sequence is CASSSAGLYNEQFF. CDR3 bases: TGTGCCAGCAGCTCAGCGGGACTCTACAATGAGCAGTTCTTC. The chain carries TRBV7-9 and TRBJ2-1; 7 bases agree with TRBD2. The CDR3 sequence is 14 residues long. The germline V gene has CDR1 SEHNR and CDR2 FQNEAQ (reference sequence). With 4 bases clipped from V and 3 bases from J, the junction kept 3 bases outside the gene matches.

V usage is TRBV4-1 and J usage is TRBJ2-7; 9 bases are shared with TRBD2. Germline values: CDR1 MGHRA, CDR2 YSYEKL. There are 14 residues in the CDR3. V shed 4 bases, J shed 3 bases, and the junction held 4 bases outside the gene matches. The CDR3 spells CASSRASGNYEQYF. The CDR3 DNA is TGCGCCAGCAGCCGGGCTAGCGGGAACTACGAGCAGTACTTC.

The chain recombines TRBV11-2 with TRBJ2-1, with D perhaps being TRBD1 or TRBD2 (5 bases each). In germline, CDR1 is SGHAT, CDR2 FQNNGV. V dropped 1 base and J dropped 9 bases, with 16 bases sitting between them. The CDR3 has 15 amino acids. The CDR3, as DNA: TGTGCCAGCAGCTTAGGGGCAAGTGAGGGGAGTGAGCAGTTCTTC. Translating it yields CASSLGASEGSEQFF. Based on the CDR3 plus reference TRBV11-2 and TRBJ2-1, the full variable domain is EAGVAQSPRYKIIEKRQSVAFWCNPISGHATLYWYQQILGQGPKLLIQFQNNGVVDDSQLPKDRFSAERLKGVDSTLKIQPAKLEDSAVYLCASSLGASEGSEQFFGPGTRLTVL.

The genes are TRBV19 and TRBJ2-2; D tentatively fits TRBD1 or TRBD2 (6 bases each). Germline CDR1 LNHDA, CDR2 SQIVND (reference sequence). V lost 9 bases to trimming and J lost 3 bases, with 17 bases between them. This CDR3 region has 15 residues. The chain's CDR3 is CASVRGEFYTGELFF. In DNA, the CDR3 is TGTGCCAGCGTTAGGGGGGAGTTCTACACCGGGGAGCTGTTTTTT. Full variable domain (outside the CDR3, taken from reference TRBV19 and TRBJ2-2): DGGITQSPKYLFRKEGQNVTLSCEQNLNHDAMYWYRQDPGQGLRLIYYSQIVNDFQKGDIAEGYSVSREKKESFPLTVTSAQKNPTAFYLCASVRGEFYTGELFFGEGSRLTVL.

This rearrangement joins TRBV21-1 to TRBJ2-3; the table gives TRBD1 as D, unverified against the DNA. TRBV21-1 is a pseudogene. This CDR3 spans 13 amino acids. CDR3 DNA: TGTGCCAGCAGCATCTCGGACAGAGATACGCAGTATTTT. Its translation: CASSISDRDTQYF.

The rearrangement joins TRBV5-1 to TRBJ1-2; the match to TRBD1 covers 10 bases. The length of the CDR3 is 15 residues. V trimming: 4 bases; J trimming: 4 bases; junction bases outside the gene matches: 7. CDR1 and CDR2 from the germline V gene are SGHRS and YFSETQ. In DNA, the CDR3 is TGCGCCAGCAGCGATAAGACAGGGGGCGGCTATGGCTACACCTTC. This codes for CASSDKTGGGYGYTF.

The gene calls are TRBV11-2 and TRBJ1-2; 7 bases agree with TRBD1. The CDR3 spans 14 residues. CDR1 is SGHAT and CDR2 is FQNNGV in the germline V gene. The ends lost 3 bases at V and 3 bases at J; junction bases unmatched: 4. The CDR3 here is CASSFRQGYYGYTF. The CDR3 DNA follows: TGTGCCAGCAGCTTCAGACAGGGTTACTATGGCTACACCTTC.

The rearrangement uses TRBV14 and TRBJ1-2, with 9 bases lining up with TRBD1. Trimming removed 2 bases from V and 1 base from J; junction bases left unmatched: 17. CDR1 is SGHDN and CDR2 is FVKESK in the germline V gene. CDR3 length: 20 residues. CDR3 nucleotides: TGTGCCAGCAGCCAACGCGGGGGGTTATCGGGACAGGGACTTAACTATGGCTACACCTTC. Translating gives CASSQRGGLSGQGLNYGYTF.